This T cell receptor (beta chain) emerged from a study of blood T cell repertoires in COVID-19. Study overall: T cells, B-cell-depleted T cells, or PBMCs provided the cDNA or gDNA that served as material.

This clone was detected only a few times. Here immunoSEQ multiplex PCR was the method, and the copy in TCRdb shows in-frame clones only, minus some. The data show 75,000 to 80,000 clones, more than 80% seen once. The V segment lost 1 base and the J segment 4 bases; nucleotides outside the gene matches: 5. There are 15 residues in the CDR3. CDR1 is SNHLY, CDR2 FYNNEI, per germline. The chain combines TRBV2 with TRBJ2-3, with 7 bases lining up with TRBD1. The specimen sequenced was peripheral blood. This receptor was obtained from an older woman with acute or convalescent COVID-19. CDR3 DNA: TGTGCCAGCAGTGAAGTAGTAGGGGGCCCAGATACGCAGTATTTT. Protein product: CASSEVVGGPDTQYF.